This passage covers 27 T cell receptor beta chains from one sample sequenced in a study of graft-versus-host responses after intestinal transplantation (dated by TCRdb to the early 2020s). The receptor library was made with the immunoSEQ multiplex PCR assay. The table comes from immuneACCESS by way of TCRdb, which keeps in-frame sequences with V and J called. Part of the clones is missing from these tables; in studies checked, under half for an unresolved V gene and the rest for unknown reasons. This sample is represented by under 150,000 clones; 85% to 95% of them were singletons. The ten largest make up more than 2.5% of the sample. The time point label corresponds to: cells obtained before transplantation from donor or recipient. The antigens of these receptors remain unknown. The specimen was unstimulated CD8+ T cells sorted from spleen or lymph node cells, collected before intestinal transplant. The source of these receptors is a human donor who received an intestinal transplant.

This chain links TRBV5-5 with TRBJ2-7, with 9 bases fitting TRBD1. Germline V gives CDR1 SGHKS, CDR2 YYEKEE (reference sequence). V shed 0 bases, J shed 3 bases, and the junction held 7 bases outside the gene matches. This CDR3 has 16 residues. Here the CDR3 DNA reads TGTGCCAGCAGCTTGGTTCGCACAGGGGGCGGCTACGAGCAGTACTTC. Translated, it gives CASSLVRTGGGYEQYF.

CDR3 DNA: TGTGCCAGCAGCTTTAGCCCCCCGGACCGCCATTACTACAATGAGCAGTTCTTC. This sequence encodes CASSFSPPDRHYYNEQFF. The chain joins TRBV7-2 to TRBJ2-1; D is unresolved. This CDR3 comprises 18 residues. Trimming removed 3 bases at V and 3 bases at J, with 21 bases between. In germline, CDR1 is SGHTA, CDR2 FQGNSA.

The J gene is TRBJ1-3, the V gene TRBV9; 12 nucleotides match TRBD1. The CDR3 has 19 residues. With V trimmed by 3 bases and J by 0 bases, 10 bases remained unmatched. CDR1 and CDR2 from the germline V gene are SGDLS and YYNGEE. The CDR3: CASSGGTGGPPLSGNTIYF. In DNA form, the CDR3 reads TGTGCCAGCAGCGGTGGGACAGGGGGCCCCCCCCTCTCTGGAAACACCATATATTTT.

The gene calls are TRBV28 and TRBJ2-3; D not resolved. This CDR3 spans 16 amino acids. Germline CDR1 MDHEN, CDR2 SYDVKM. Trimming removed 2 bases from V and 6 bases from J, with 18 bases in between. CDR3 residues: CASSLTADPQDDTQYF. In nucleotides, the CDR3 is TGTGCCAGCAGTTTAACCGCGGATCCCCAGGATGATACGCAGTATTTT.

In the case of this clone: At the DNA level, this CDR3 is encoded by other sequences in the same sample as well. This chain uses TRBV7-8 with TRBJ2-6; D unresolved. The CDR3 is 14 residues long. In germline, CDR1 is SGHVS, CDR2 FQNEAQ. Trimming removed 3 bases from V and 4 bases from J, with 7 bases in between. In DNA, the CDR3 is TGTGCCAGCAGCTTCCGGCAGGGGGCCAACGTCCTGACTTTC. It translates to CASSFRQGANVLTF.

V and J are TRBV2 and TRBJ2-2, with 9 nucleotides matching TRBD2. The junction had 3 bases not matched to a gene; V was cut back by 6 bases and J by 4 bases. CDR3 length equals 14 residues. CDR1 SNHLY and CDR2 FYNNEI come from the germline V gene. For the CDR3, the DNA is TGTGCCAGCAGCGCGGGAGGGTCCACCGGGGAGCTGTTTTTT. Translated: CASSAGGSTGELFF.

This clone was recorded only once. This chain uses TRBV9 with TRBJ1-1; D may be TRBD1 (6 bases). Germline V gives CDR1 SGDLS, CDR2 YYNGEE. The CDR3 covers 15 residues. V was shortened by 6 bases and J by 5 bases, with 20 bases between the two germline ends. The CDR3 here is CASMGGGPLRTEAFF. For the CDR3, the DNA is TGTGCCAGCATGGGGGGCGGACCCCTTAGGACTGAAGCTTTCTTT.

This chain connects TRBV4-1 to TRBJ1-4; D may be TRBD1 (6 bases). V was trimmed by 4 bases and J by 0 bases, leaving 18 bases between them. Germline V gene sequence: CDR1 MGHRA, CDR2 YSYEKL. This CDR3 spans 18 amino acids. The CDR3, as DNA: TGCGCCAGCAGCCGATTTCGGGGGCCCCTGGCAACTAATGAAAAACTGTTTTTT. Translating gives CASSRFRGPLATNEKLFF.

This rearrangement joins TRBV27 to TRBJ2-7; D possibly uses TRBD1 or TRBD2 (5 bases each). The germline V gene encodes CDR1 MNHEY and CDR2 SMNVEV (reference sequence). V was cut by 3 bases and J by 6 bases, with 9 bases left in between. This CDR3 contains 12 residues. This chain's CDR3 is CASSFRGAEQYF. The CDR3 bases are TGTGCCAGCAGTTTTCGAGGGGCCGAGCAGTACTTC.

CDR3 residues: CASNLRTGESSGANVLTF. The DNA for the CDR3 is TGTGCCAGCAACTTAAGGACAGGGGAATCTTCTGGGGCCAACGTCCTGACTTTC. J is TRBJ2-6 and V is TRBV28; the match to TRBD1 covers 9 bases. The CDR3 has 18 residues. Unmatched junction bases numbered 11, after V lost 7 bases and J lost 1 base. From germline, CDR1 is MDHEN and CDR2 SYDVKM.

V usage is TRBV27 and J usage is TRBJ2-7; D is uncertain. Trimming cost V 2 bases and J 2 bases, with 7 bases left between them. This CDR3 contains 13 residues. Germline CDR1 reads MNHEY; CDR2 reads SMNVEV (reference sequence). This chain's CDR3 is CASSLTGPYEQYF. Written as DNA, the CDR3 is TGTGCCAGCAGTTTAACTGGGCCCTACGAGCAGTACTTC.

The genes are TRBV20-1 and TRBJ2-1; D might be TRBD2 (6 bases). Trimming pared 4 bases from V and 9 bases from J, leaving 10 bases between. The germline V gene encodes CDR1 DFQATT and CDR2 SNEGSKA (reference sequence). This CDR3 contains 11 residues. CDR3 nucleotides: TGCAGTGCTAAGGCGGGGACTGAGCAGTTCTTC. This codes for CSAKAGTEQFF.

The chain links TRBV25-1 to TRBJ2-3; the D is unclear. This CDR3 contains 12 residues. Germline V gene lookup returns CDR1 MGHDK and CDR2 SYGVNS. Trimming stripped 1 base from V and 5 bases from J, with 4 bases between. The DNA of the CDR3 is TGTGCCAGCAGTGAATCAGGAGATACGCAGTATTTT. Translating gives CASSESGDTQYF.

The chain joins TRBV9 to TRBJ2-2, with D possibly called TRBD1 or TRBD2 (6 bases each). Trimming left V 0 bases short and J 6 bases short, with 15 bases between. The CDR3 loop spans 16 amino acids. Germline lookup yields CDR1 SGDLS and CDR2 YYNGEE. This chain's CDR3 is CASSVEGGWTPGELFF. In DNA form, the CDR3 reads TGTGCCAGCAGCGTAGAGGGGGGTTGGACGCCCGGGGAGCTGTTTTTT.

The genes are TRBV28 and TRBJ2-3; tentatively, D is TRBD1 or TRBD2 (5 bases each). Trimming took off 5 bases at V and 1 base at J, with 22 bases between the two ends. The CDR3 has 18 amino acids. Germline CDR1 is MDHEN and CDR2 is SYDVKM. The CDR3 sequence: CASSIHYGTLAGTDTQYF. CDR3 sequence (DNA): TGTGCCAGCAGTATCCACTACGGGACCCTCGCCGGCACAGATACGCAGTATTTT. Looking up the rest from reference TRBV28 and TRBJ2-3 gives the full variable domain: DVKVTQSSRYLVKRTGEKVFLECVQDMDHENMFWYRQDPGLGLRLIYFSYDVKMKEKGDIPEGYSVSREKKERFSLILESASTNQTSMYLCASSIHYGTLAGTDTQYFGPGTRLTVL.

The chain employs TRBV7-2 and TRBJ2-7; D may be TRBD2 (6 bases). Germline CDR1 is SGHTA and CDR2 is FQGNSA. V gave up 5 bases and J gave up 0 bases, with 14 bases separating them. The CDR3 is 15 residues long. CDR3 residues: CASSIVPSASYEQYF. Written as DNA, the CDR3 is TGTGCCAGCAGCATCGTGCCTAGCGCCTCCTACGAGCAGTACTTC. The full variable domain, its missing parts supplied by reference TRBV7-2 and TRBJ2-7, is GAGVSQSPSNKVTEKGKDVELRCDPISGHTALYWYRQSLGQGLEFLIYFQGNSAPDKSGLPSDRFSAERTGGSVSTLTIQRTQQEDSAVYLCASSIVPSASYEQYFGPGTRLTVT.

The CDR3 sequence: CSVSRDRENTEAFF. DNA for the CDR3: TGCAGCGTCTCCCGGGACAGGGAGAACACTGAAGCTTTCTTT. V and J are TRBV29-1 and TRBJ1-1, with 9 nucleotides matching TRBD1. V shed 6 bases and J 1 base; nucleotides not matched to a gene: 6. Germline values: CDR1 SQVTM, CDR2 ANQGSEA. There are 14 residues in the CDR3.

CDR3 bases: TGTGCCAGCAGTTTCGTCTCCCCTAGGGTGGAAGGGTCCCATCAGCCCCAGCATTTT. Encoded protein: CASSFVSPRVEGSHQPQHF. V gene TRBV27 combines with J gene TRBJ1-5; no firm D call. The germline V gene encodes CDR1 MNHEY and CDR2 SMNVEV (reference sequence). With 3 bases removed from V and 5 bases from J, the gap between germline ends came to 26 bases. This CDR3 contains 19 residues.

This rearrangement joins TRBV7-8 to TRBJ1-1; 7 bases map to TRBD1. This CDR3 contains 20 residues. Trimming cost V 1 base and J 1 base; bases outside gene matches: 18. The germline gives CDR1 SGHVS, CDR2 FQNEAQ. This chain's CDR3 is CASSLGVLLDRLDPNTEAFF. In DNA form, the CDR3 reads TGTGCCAGCAGCTTAGGCGTCTTATTGGACAGGCTGGATCCGAACACTGAAGCTTTCTTT.

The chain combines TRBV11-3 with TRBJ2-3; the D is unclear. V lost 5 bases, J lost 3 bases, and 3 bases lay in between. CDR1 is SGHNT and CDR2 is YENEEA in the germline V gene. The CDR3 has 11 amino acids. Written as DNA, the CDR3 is TGTGCCAGCAGCATAACAGATACGCAGTATTTT. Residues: CASSITDTQYF.

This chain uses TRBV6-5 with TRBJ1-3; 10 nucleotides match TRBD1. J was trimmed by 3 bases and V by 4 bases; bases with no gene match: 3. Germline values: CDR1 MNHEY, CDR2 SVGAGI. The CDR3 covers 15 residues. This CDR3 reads CASSSGTGDGNTIYF. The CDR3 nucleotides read TGTGCCAGCAGTTCAGGGACAGGGGATGGAAACACCATATATTTT.

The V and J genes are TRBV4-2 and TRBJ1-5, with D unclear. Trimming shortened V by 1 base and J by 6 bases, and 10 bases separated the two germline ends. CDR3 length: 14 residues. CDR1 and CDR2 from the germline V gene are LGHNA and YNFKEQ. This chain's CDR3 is CASSQGWGGQPQHF. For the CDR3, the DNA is TGTGCCAGCAGCCAAGGATGGGGAGGTCAGCCCCAGCATTTT.

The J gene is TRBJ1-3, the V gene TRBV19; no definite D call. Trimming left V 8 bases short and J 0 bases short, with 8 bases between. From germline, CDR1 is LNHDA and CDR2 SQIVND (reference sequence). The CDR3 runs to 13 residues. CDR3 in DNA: TGTGCCAGTCCAGACAACTCTGGAAACACCATATATTTT. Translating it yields CASPDNSGNTIYF.

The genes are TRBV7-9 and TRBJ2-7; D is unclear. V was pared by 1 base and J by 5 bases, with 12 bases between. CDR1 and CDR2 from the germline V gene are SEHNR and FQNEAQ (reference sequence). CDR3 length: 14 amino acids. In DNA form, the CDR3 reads TGTGCCAGCAGCTTAGATTCCGGAAGGGACGAGCAGTACTTC. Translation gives CASSLDSGRDEQYF.

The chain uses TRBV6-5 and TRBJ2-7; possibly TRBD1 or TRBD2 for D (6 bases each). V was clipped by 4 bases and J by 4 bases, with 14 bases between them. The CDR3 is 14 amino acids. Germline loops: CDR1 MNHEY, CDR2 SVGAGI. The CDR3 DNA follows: TGTGCCAGCAGTTCCGGAGGGGGTAATTACGAGCAGTACTTC. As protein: CASSSGGGNYEQYF.

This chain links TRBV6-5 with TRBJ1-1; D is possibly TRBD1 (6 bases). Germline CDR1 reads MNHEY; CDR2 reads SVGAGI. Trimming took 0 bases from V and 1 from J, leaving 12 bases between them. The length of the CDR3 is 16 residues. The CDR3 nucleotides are TGTGCCAGCAGTTACTCAGGAAGGGGGACGAACACTGAAGCTTTCTTT. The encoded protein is CASSYSGRGTNTEAFF.

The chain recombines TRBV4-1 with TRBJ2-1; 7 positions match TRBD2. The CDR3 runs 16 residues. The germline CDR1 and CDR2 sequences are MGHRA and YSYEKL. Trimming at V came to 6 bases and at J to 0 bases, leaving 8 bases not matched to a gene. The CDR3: CASRRYRGDSYNEQFF. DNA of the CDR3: TGCGCCAGCAGACGATATCGGGGGGACTCCTACAATGAGCAGTTCTTC.